The 28 T cell receptor beta chains listed next were all sequenced from one sample in a study of blood T cell repertoires in COVID-19. Sequenced by immunoSEQ multiplex PCR; TCRdb stores in-frame clones only, minus some. The data show 140,000 to 150,000 clones, about 88% seen once. Source material: peripheral blood. Every receptor here comes from a human donor with acute or convalescent COVID-19. The donor label of this sample is uncertain.

Comments on this clone: Other DNA variants within this sample encode the same CDR3. The chain couples TRBV6-5 to TRBJ1-2, with a tentative D call TRBD1 (5 bases). From germline, CDR1 is MNHEY and CDR2 SVGAGI. This CDR3 region has 14 residues. V was shortened by 0 bases and J by 1 base, with 6 bases between the two germline ends. In DNA form, the CDR3 reads TGTGCCAGCAGTTACTCAGGACATAACTATGGCTACACCTTC. This codes for CASSYSGHNYGYTF.

About this clone: The junction and the germline gene differ at one end; a read error may be behind it. The CDR3 DNA reads TGTGCCACCTTATCGGGACAGGGGAACGCCGGGGAGCTGTTTTTT. It is translated as CATLSGQGNAGELFF. The chain links TRBV18 to TRBJ2-2, with TRBD1 identical over 10 bases. The CDR3 loop spans 15 amino acids. From germline, CDR1 is KGHSH and CDR2 LQKENI.

The V and J genes are TRBV24-1 and TRBJ2-5; TRBD2 is a possible D gene (6 bases). The V and J ends lost 4 bases and 4 bases respectively, with 15 bases between them. Germline CDR1 and CDR2: KGHDR and SFDVKD. The CDR3 has 15 residues. The CDR3 here is CATSDWGTEGETQYF. DNA of the CDR3: TGTGCCACCAGTGACTGGGGGACGGAGGGAGAGACCCAGTACTTC.

This clone was recorded a few times. This chain joins TRBV3-1 (or the pseudogene TRBV3-2) and TRBJ2-2; D call uncertain. V was cut by 1 base and J by 4 bases, with 7 bases left in between. The germline V gene encodes CDR1 LGHDT and CDR2 YNNKEL (reference sequence). The CDR3 is made up of 14 amino acids. The CDR3 is CASSQGVATGELFF. CDR3 DNA: TGTGCCAGCAGCCAAGGGGTAGCCACCGGGGAGCTGTTTTTT.

This clone occurred a few times. The chain is built from TRBV2 and TRBJ1-6; 8 positions agree with TRBD1. J lost 8 bases, V lost 3 bases, and 6 bases had no gene match. The CDR3 is made up of 15 amino acids. Germline CDR1 is SNHLY and CDR2 is FYNNEI. CDR3 sequence: CASSEQGARDSPLHF. For the CDR3, the DNA is TGTGCCAGCAGTGAGCAGGGGGCTAGGGATTCACCCCTCCACTTT.

The rearrangement joins TRBV7-2 to TRBJ1-1; TRBD1 is a possible D gene (6 bases). Germline V CDR1 and CDR2: SGHTA, FQGNSA. The CDR3 runs 15 residues. Trimming removed 2 bases at V and 3 bases at J, with 13 bases between. The CDR3 loop reads CASSLTRGGHTEAFF. The CDR3 DNA reads TGTGCCAGCAGCTTAACCCGGGGGGGCCACACTGAAGCTTTCTTT. Full variable domain (rest looked up from reference TRBV7-2 and TRBJ1-1): GAGVSQSPSNKVTEKGKDVELRCDPISGHTALYWYRQSLGQGLEFLIYFQGNSAPDKSGLPSDRFSAERTGGSVSTLTIQRTQQEDSAVYLCASSLTRGGHTEAFFGQGTRLTVV.

V usage is TRBV4-1 and J usage is TRBJ1-1; 8 nucleotides agree with TRBD1. Germline V gene lookup returns CDR1 MGHRA and CDR2 YSYEKL. V lost 10 bases and J lost 2; bases outside the gene matches: 6. CDR3 length: 13 residues. CDR3: CATRGQVNTEAFF. The CDR3 nucleotides read TGCGCCACCAGGGGACAGGTAAACACTGAAGCTTTCTTT.

On this clone itself: A read error may produce the germline difference seen at one junction end. The chain combines TRBV7-3 with TRBJ1-1; 9 nucleotides agree with TRBD1. The germline V gene has CDR1 SGHTA and CDR2 FQGTGA. The CDR3 has 16 residues. As DNA, the CDR3 is TGTGCCAGCAGGTTAACAGGGGGCGGGGTAGGCACTGAAGCTTTCTTT. Amino acid sequence: CASRLTGGGVGTEAFF.

Only one count was recorded for this clone. This chain connects TRBV7-3 to TRBJ2-3, with 8 bases that match TRBD2. Trimming cost V 2 bases and J 7 bases; bases outside gene matches: 11. CDR1 and CDR2 from the germline V gene are SGHTA and FQGTGA. The CDR3 is made up of 16 amino acids. The CDR3 nucleotides are TGTGCCAGCAGCTTAGGCGGAGGTAGCGGGGCAAATACGCAGTATTTT. Translating gives CASSLGGGSGANTQYF.

The rearrangement joins TRBV18 to TRBJ1-1; the D gene is possibly TRBD1 (5 bases). The ends were cut back, 3 bases at V and 4 bases at J, with 15 bases in the middle. This CDR3 contains 15 residues. The germline gives CDR1 KGHSH, CDR2 LQKENI. Here the CDR3 DNA reads TGTGCCAGCTCACCCCTAGACAGCTTGGGCACTGAAGCTTTCTTT. Amino acids: CASSPLDSLGTEAFF.

The chain is built from TRBV24-1 and TRBJ1-1; weak D call: TRBD1 (6 bases). In germline, CDR1 is KGHDR, CDR2 SFDVKD. Trimming left V 3 bases short and J 4 bases short, with 14 bases between. This CDR3 comprises 15 residues. This CDR3 reads CATSDSLTGFTEAFF. The CDR3 DNA reads TGTGCCACCAGTGATAGTCTGACAGGTTTCACTGAAGCTTTCTTT.

This clone showed up just once. This chain links TRBV4-3 with TRBJ2-5; the D gene is possibly TRBD2 (7 bases). Per the germline V gene, CDR1 is LGHNA and CDR2 is YSLEER. The V gene lost 4 bases and the J gene lost 5 bases, with 17 bases spanning the gap. This CDR3 is built from 15 residues. CDR3 bases: TGCGCCAGCAGCCCGCTACGGGGGGCCGGGGAGACCCAGTACTTC. It encodes CASSPLRGAGETQYF.

The chain's CDR3 is CASSRFGTGVAYGYTF. In DNA form, the CDR3 reads TGTGCCAGCAGTCGCTTCGGGACAGGGGTAGCCTATGGCTACACCTTC. The gene calls are TRBV6-2 or TRBV6-3 and TRBJ1-2; TRBD1 matches 10 bases. With 5 bases clipped from V and 4 bases from J, the junction kept 10 bases outside the gene matches. CDR3 size: 16 residues. Germline-derived CDR1 and CDR2 are MNHEY and SVGEGT.

The gene calls are TRBV4-1 and TRBJ1-2; D ambiguous. V lost 0 bases and J 0 bases, leaving 8 bases between the germline ends. This CDR3 spans 15 amino acids. Germline V gene data show CDR1 as MGHRA and CDR2 as YSYEKL. The CDR3 DNA sequence: TGCGCCAGCAGCCAAGATGATTTAGCTAACTATGGCTACACCTTC. The encoded protein is CASSQDDLANYGYTF.

J is TRBJ1-2 and V is TRBV12-3 or TRBV12-4; D unresolved. V lost 6 bases and J 1 base, leaving 6 bases between the germline ends. The CDR3 is 12 residues long. The CDR3 nucleotides read TGTGCCAGCAGCGGAGTTAACTATGGCTACACCTTC. It specifies CASSGVNYGYTF.

The V gene is TRBV6-2 or TRBV6-3, the J gene TRBJ2-7; D is undetermined. The germline CDR1 and CDR2 sequences are MNHEY and SVGEGT. V lost 4 bases and J 2 bases, leaving 3 bases between the germline ends. The CDR3 consists of 11 residues. As DNA, the CDR3 is TGTGCCAGCAGTTTTACCTACGAGCAGTACTTC. Amino acids: CASSFTYEQYF.

V and J are TRBV7-9 and TRBJ2-2, with 7 bases lining up with TRBD1. V lost 5 bases and J lost 7; bases outside the gene matches: 7. Germline loops: CDR1 SEHNR, CDR2 FQNEAQ (reference sequence). The CDR3 sequence is 14 residues long. The CDR3 bases are TGTGCCAGCAGCCGTACAGGGGCTGGCGGGGAGCTGTTTTTT. This codes for CASSRTGAGGELFF.

The chain links TRBV29-1 to TRBJ2-1; 7 bases line up with TRBD2. Germline V gene lookup returns CDR1 SQVTM and CDR2 ANQGSEA. Losses at the gene ends were 2 bases for V and 4 bases for J; bases not matched to a gene: 8. This CDR3 has 15 amino acids. The CDR3 is CSVEIAGPPYNEQFF. The CDR3 nucleotides read TGCAGCGTTGAAATAGCGGGCCCTCCGTACAATGAGCAGTTCTTC.

The chain carries TRBV7-9 and TRBJ1-1; D may be TRBD1 (5 bases). This CDR3 is built from 12 residues. Trimming left V 9 bases short and J 4 bases short, with 12 bases between. CDR1 is SEHNR and CDR2 is FQNEAQ in the germline V gene (reference sequence). CDR3 DNA sequence: TGTGCCAGTGCCGGGGGAGCCACTGAAGCTTTCTTT. Amino acids: CASAGGATEAFF.

The genes are TRBV6-5 and TRBJ1-1, with 7 bases aligning to TRBD1. The CDR3 consists of 12 residues. From germline, CDR1 is MNHEY and CDR2 SVGAGI. V lost 3 bases and J lost 7; bases outside the gene matches: 2. DNA for the CDR3: TGTGCCAGCAGTTATGGGACAGATGAAGCTTTCTTT. This translates into CASSYGTDEAFF.

V gene TRBV7-3 combines with J gene TRBJ2-5, with D perhaps TRBD1 (6 bases). The length of the CDR3 is 16 residues. Trimming stripped 2 bases from V and 5 bases from J, with 18 bases between. Per the germline V gene, CDR1 is SGHTA and CDR2 is FQGTGA. CDR3: CASSLGQAGRGETQYF. The CDR3, as DNA: TGTGCCAGCAGCTTAGGTCAGGCAGGAAGGGGGGAGACCCAGTACTTC. Supplemented by reference TRBV7-3 and TRBJ2-5, the full variable domain reads GAGVSQTPSNKVTEKGKYVELRCDPISGHTALYWYRQSLGQGPEFLIYFQGTGAADDSGLPNDRFFAVRPEGSVSTLKIQRTERGDSAVYLCASSLGQAGRGETQYFGPGTRLLVL.

The chain is built from TRBV6-5 and TRBJ2-1; TRBD1 agrees at 9 bases. The CDR3 length is 16 residues. J lost 10 bases, V lost 4 bases, and 14 bases had no gene match. Germline CDR1 MNHEY, CDR2 SVGAGI. This CDR3 is CASSSVGQGTLKEQFF. CDR3 DNA sequence: TGTGCCAGCAGTTCGGTCGGACAGGGGACGCTAAAAGAGCAGTTCTTC.

Written as DNA, the CDR3 is TGTGCCAGCAGCTTCTCGGGACAGGGTTACGGAAACACCATATATTTT. This translates into CASSFSGQGYGNTIYF. The chain couples TRBV5-4 to TRBJ1-3; 9 nucleotides agree with TRBD1. The germline V gene encodes CDR1 SGHNT and CDR2 YYREEE (reference sequence). V shed 2 bases, J shed 4 bases, and the junction held 7 bases outside the gene matches. This CDR3 is built from 16 residues. Variable domain in full (rest from reference TRBV5-4 and TRBJ1-3): ETGVTQSPTHLIKTRGQQVTLRCSSQSGHNTVSWYQQALGQGPQFIFQYYREEENGRGNFPPRFSGLQFPNYSSELNVNALELDDSALYLCASSFSGQGYGNTIYFGEGSWLTVV.

The chain is built from TRBV6-2 or TRBV6-3 and TRBJ1-1; no definite D call. Germline CDR1 reads MNHEY; CDR2 reads SVGEGT. This CDR3 spans 12 amino acids. Trimming removed 2 bases from V and 8 bases from J, with 9 bases in between. The CDR3 DNA reads as TGTGCCAGCAGTTACCCGAGGTTAGAAGCTTTCTTT. Translated: CASSYPRLEAFF.

The chain combines TRBV24-1 with TRBJ2-1; the match to TRBD2 covers 13 bases. Germline V gene lookup returns CDR1 KGHDR and CDR2 SFDVKD. CDR3 length: 18 residues. V shed 3 bases and J 4 bases; nucleotides not matched to a gene: 8. The CDR3 DNA is TGTGCCACCAGTGATCCTCGGACTAGCGGGAGAACTTACAATGAGCAGTTCTTC. Translated: CATSDPRTSGRTYNEQFF.

This chain connects TRBV6-5 to TRBJ2-1; 10 bases agree with TRBD1. Germline assignment: CDR1 MNHEY and CDR2 SVGAGI. CDR3 size: 16 residues. V dropped 4 bases and J dropped 8; count of bases not matched to a gene: 11. CDR3: CASSFLGQGVIDEQFF. The DNA for the CDR3 is TGTGCCAGCAGTTTCCTAGGACAGGGGGTTATCGATGAGCAGTTCTTC.

The gene calls are TRBV19 and TRBJ1-1; the match to TRBD1 covers 8 bases. This CDR3 is 17 amino acids long. V lost 0 bases to trimming and J lost 3 bases; unmatched junction nucleotides: 9. In germline, CDR1 is LNHDA, CDR2 SQIVND (reference sequence). The CDR3 sequence is CASSIDTGQGRDTEAFF. CDR3 coding DNA: TGTGCCAGTAGTATAGATACCGGACAGGGTCGGGACACTGAAGCTTTCTTT.

The chain links TRBV2 to TRBJ1-5; D remains unclear. CDR1 SNHLY and CDR2 FYNNEI come from the germline V gene. V lost 7 bases to trimming and J lost 4 bases, with 11 bases between them. This CDR3 region has 13 residues. CDR3 DNA: TGTGCCAGCACACGGGAGTCAAATCAGCCCCAGCATTTT. It specifies CASTRESNQPQHF. Looking up the rest from reference TRBV2 and TRBJ1-5 gives the full variable domain: EPEVTQTPSHQVTQMGQEVILRCVPISNHLYFYWYRQILGQKVEFLVSFYNNEISEKSEIFDDQFSVERPDGSNFTLKIRSTKLEDSAMYFCASTRESNQPQHFGDGTRLSIL.